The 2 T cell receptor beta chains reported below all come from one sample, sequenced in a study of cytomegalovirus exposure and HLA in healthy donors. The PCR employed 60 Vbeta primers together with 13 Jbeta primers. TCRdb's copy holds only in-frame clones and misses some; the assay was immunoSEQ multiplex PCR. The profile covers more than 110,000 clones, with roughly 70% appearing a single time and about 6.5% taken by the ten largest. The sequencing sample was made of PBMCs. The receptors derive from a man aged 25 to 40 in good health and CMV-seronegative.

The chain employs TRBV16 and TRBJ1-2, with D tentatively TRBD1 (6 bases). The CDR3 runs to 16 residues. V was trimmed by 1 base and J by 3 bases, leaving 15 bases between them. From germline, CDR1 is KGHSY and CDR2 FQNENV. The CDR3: CASSQWSREGDYGYTF. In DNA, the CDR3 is TGTGCCAGCAGCCAATGGAGCCGGGAGGGGGACTATGGCTACACCTTC.

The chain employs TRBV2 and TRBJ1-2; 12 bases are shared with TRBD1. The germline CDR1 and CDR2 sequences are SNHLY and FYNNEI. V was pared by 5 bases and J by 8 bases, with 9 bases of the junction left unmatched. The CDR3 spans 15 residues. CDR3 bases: TGTGCCAGCAGTTTACCGGGACAGGGGGCGATCGGCTACACCTTC. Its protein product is CASSLPGQGAIGYTF.